The clone carrying this T cell receptor (beta chain) was detected many times. The source of the sample is a study of T-cell reconstitution after alpha-beta-depleted transplantation in children. The library targeted TCRbeta and was prepared with unique molecular identifiers. TCRdb passed the PCR reads through MiXCR, listing each CDR3 protein once. The profile shows fewer than 550,000 distinct CDR3 sequences, roughly an eighth of them singletons. The sequence was obtained from a female patient aged 2 to 10 who had a stem cell transplant for aplastic anemia, so the T cells may come from the graft donor. Specimen: PBMCs, mostly from graft donor cells, collected 180 days after TCRalphabeta/CD19-depleted stem cell transplant.

CDR3 loop: CASSPGTPPLHF. In DNA, the CDR3 is TGTGCCAGCAGTCCCGGGACACCGCCCCTCCACTTT. This sequence joins TRBV28 and TRBJ1-6; D perhaps matches TRBD1 (6 bases). Germline-derived CDR1 and CDR2 are MDHEN and SYDVKM. V lost 5 bases and J 13 bases, leaving 12 bases between the germline ends. This CDR3 is built from 12 residues.